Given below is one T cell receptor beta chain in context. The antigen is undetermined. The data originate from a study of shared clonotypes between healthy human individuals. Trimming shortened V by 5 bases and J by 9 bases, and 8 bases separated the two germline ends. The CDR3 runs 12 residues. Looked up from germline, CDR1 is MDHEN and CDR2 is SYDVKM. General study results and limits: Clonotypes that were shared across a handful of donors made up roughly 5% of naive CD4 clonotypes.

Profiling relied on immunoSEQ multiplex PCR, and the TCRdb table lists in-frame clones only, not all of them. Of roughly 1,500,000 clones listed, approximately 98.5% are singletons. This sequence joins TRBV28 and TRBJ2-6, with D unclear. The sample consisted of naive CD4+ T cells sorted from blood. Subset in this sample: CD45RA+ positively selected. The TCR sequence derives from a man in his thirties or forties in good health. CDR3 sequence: CASSREVNVLTF. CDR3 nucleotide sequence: TGTGCCAGCAGTCGAGAGGTCAACGTCCTGACTTTC.